These 13 T cell receptor beta chains were all obtained from the same sample, sequenced in a study of blood T cell repertoires in COVID-19. The assay was immunoSEQ multiplex PCR, and TCRdb's table has in-frame clones only and misses some. The table lists about 64,000 clones, 75% to 90% of them singletons. The source material was peripheral blood. The receptors stem from an elderly man with acute or convalescent COVID-19.

V gene TRBV25-1 combines with J gene TRBJ2-6; 11 bases are shared with TRBD1. Germline V gene lookup returns CDR1 MGHDK and CDR2 SYGVNS. Trimming at V came to 4 bases and at J to 0 bases, leaving 5 bases not matched to a gene. The CDR3 length is 18 residues. CDR3 nucleotide sequence: TGTGCCAGCAGTGCCCGGACAGGGGGCCTCTCTGGGGCCAACGTCCTGACTTTC. This translates into CASSARTGGLSGANVLTF.

The J gene is TRBJ2-1, the V gene TRBV11-3, with 9 bases that match TRBD2. J gave up 9 bases and V 5 bases, and 14 bases lay outside the gene matches. Looked up from germline, CDR1 is SGHNT and CDR2 is YENEEA. The CDR3 extends over 16 amino acids. The CDR3 loop reads CASSLGQAGGVGEQFF. DNA of the CDR3: TGTGCCAGCAGCCTGGGGCAGGCGGGGGGGGTCGGTGAGCAGTTCTTC. Combining the CDR3 with reference TRBV11-3 and TRBJ2-1 gives the whole variable domain EAGVVQSPRYKIIEKKQPVAFWCNPISGHNTLYWYLQNLGQGPELLIRYENEEAVDDSQLPKDRFSAERLKGVDSTLKIQPAELGDSAVYLCASSLGQAGGVGEQFFGPGTRLTVL.

The CDR3 bases are TGTGCCAGCAGTTTATGGAAGGAGAGCACTGAAGCTTTCTTT. Protein: CASSLWKESTEAFF. V is TRBV6-5 and J is TRBJ1-1; D gene uncertain. This CDR3 is built from 14 residues. Per the germline V gene, CDR1 is MNHEY and CDR2 is SVGAGI. With 4 bases removed from V and 4 bases from J, the gap between germline ends came to 13 bases.

This chain joins TRBV9 and TRBJ2-3, with D perhaps matching TRBD1 (6 bases). The CDR3 has 13 residues. Trimming removed 0 bases from V and 4 bases from J, with 6 bases in between. In germline, CDR1 is SGDLS, CDR2 YYNGEE. CDR3: CASSVEGADTQYF. The CDR3 DNA follows: TGTGCCAGCAGCGTAGAGGGGGCAGATACGCAGTATTTT.

The rearrangement joins TRBV30 to TRBJ1-5, with D possibly TRBD1 on 5 matching bases. V lost 5 bases and J lost 4, with 12 bases in between. Per the germline V gene, CDR1 is GTSNPN and CDR2 is SVGIG (reference sequence). CDR3 length: 13 amino acids. The CDR3 region has the DNA TGTGCCTGGGGGGGAGAAAGTAATCAGCCCCAGCATTTT. This codes for CAWGGESNQPQHF. Drawing the rest from reference TRBV30 and TRBJ1-5, the complete variable domain is SQTIHQWPATLVQPVGSPLSLECTVEGTSNPNLYWYRQAAGRGLQLLFYSVGIGQISSEVPQNLSASRPQDRQFILSSKKLLLSDSGFYLCAWGGESNQPQHFGDGTRLSIL.

The gene calls are TRBV2 and TRBJ1-1, with no clear D. The CDR3 length is 15 residues. Germline V lookup: CDR1 SNHLY, CDR2 FYNNEI. Trimming took 4 bases from V and 6 from J, leaving 18 bases between them. In nucleotides, the CDR3 is TGTGCCAGCAGTGCCCAAGGACTTGTCGGCGCTGAAGCTTTCTTT. It translates to CASSAQGLVGAEAFF.

The chain links TRBV3-1 (or the pseudogene TRBV3-2) to TRBJ1-4, with D perhaps matching TRBD1 (6 bases). The V and J ends lost 5 bases and 5 bases respectively, with 15 bases between them. This CDR3 region has 15 residues. CDR1 is LGHDT and CDR2 is YNNKEL in the germline V gene (reference sequence). The CDR3 DNA is TGTGCCAGCAGCAAGCGGAGTACAGGGAATGAAAAACTGTTTTTT. Its protein is CASSKRSTGNEKLFF.

This clone has just a few counts. This chain joins TRBV3-1 (or the pseudogene TRBV3-2) and TRBJ1-5; weak D call: TRBD1 (6 bases). The CDR3 length is 13 residues. From germline, CDR1 is LGHDT and CDR2 YNNKEL (reference sequence). The ends were cut back, 3 bases at V and 10 bases at J, with 13 bases in the middle. The CDR3 region has the DNA TGTGCCAGCAGCCATCTTTCGACAGGCCCCCAGCATTTT. Protein product: CASSHLSTGPQHF.

The chain employs TRBV5-1 and TRBJ1-1; 9 bases are a match to TRBD1. The V segment lost 4 bases and the J segment 10 bases; nucleotides outside the gene matches: 8. Germline CDR1 reads SGHRS; CDR2 reads YFSETQ. This CDR3 is built from 13 residues. The CDR3 DNA reads as TGCGCCAGCAGCCTCGAGACAGGGGGTTCAGCTTTCTTT. This sequence encodes CASSLETGGSAFF. Variable domain in full (rest from reference TRBV5-1 and TRBJ1-1): KAGVTQTPRYLIKTRGQQVTLSCSPISGHRSVSWYQQTPGQGLQFLFEYFSETQRNKGNFPGRFSGRQFSNSRSEMNVSTLELGDSALYLCASSLETGGSAFFGQGTRLTVV.

This clone was detected only once. The CDR3 nucleotides read TGTGCCAGCAGCAGCCGCGGGGATACCGGGGAGCTGTTTTTT. Translating gives CASSSRGDTGELFF. This chain joins TRBV9 and TRBJ2-2; D might be TRBD2 (6 bases). CDR3 size: 14 residues. The germline CDR1 and CDR2 sequences are SGDLS and YYNGEE. V was pared by 4 bases and J by 5 bases, with 12 bases between.

This chain uses TRBV5-1 with TRBJ2-3; 8 nucleotides line up with TRBD2. The CDR3 length is 16 residues. Germline CDR1 and CDR2: SGHRS and YFSETQ. V was clipped by 4 bases and J by 4 bases; unmatched bases: 11. CDR3 residues: CASSAQRGSGPDTQYF. CDR3 DNA sequence: TGCGCCAGCAGCGCACAGCGGGGGAGTGGCCCAGATACGCAGTATTTT.

The gene calls are TRBV5-1 and TRBJ1-6, with 9 bases that match TRBD1. Germline trimming cut 1 base from V and 11 bases from J; bases unmatched to any gene: 7. The CDR3 length is 15 residues. Germline assignment: CDR1 SGHRS and CDR2 YFSETQ. DNA of the CDR3: TGCGCCAGCAGCTTGTTGGGACAGGGTGCGCCACCCCTCCACTTT. It encodes CASSLLGQGAPPLHF.

Of note for this clone: Mismatch with germline at one junction end may stem from a read error. The gene calls are TRBV7-7 and TRBJ2-3, with TRBD2 matching over 13 bases. The CDR3 is made up of 16 amino acids. CDR1 is SSHAT and CDR2 is FNYEAQ in the germline V gene (reference sequence). This chain's CDR3 is CASSAGLAGRTDTQYF. The CDR3 DNA reads TGTGCTAGCAGCGCGGGACTAGCGGGGAGGACAGATACGCAGTATTTT.